What follows describes a single T cell receptor (beta chain). What it recognizes is unknown. cDNA prepared by RNA extraction and subsequent reverse transcription served as the template for sequencing. Clones were read by immunoSEQ multiplex PCR, and TCRdb kept only the in-frame ones, dropping some. This sample has some 180,000 clones, with about 47% found just once. CDR3 size: 16 residues. The germline CDR1 and CDR2 sequences are LNHDA and SQIVND (reference sequence). V dropped 3 bases and J dropped 4 bases, with 16 bases sitting between them. These data belong to a study of CD8+ T cells in alopecia areata. Study background: The drug, oral tofacitinib, was given to treated patients at 5 to 10 mg twice daily.

Specified treatment: oral pan-JAK inhibitor, 5-10 mg twice daily. Alopecia areata patients gave lesional scalp punch biopsies and peripheral blood samples. Broader study findings: For patients receiving tofacitinib, scalp clonality and expanded CD8+ clones among the top 100 significantly decreased. Possibly as an HLA-related effect, TCR sharing across patients appeared less clear than in mice.

The V and J genes are TRBV19 and TRBJ2-1; a weak D match, TRBD2 (5 bases). The receptor's source is a human donor with alopecia areata. The specimen comprised CD8+ T cells sorted from blood, sampled at week 52, from a patient treated with tofacitinib. The CDR3 is CASSIPLARTYNEQFF. CDR3 sequence (DNA): TGTGCCAGTAGTATCCCCCTAGCTCGGACTTACAATGAGCAGTTCTTC.